The 27 T cell receptor beta chains below all came from one sample that was sequenced in a study of shared clonotypes between healthy human individuals. Generated by immunoSEQ multiplex PCR, the TCRdb table keeps only in-frame clones and is missing some. The sample consists of roughly 2,500,000 clones, over 85% of them appearing once. The sample was naive CD4+ T cells from PBMCs. Subset in this sample: CD45RA+ positively selected. The origin of the receptors is a man between 18 and 35 years old in good health. Some clones in this sample may be carry-over from other donors' samples.

The rearrangement uses TRBV12-5 and TRBJ1-2; unclear D gene. V lost 6 bases to trimming and J lost 5 bases, with 10 bases between them. Germline-derived CDR1 and CDR2 are LGHNT and FRNRAP. CDR3 length equals 12 residues. CDR3 nucleotides: TGTGCTAGTGGGGGGATCCAATATGGCTACACCTTC. Its protein product is CASGGIQYGYTF.

The chain is built from TRBV11-3 and TRBJ1-1; D gene ambiguous. Trimming removed 3 bases at V and 1 base at J, with 9 bases between. CDR3 length: 14 amino acids. From germline, CDR1 is SGHNT and CDR2 YENEEA. The CDR3 nucleotides are TGTGCCAGCAGCTTTAGTCACCCGAACACTGAAGCTTTCTTT. Encoded protein: CASSFSHPNTEAFF.

CDR3: CASSSRLAGGEKDEQFF. The CDR3 bases are TGTGCCAGTAGTTCCCGGCTAGCGGGAGGGGAAAAGGATGAGCAGTTCTTC. The chain carries TRBV19 and TRBJ2-1; TRBD2 matches 12 bases. V trimming: 5 bases; J trimming: 8 bases; junction bases outside the gene matches: 13. The CDR3 spans 17 residues. Germline V gene data show CDR1 as LNHDA and CDR2 as SQIVND (reference sequence).

The J gene is TRBJ2-2, the V gene TRBV4-3; no definite D call. Trimming cost V 4 bases and J 4 bases, with 19 bases left between them. This CDR3 comprises 17 residues. Germline V gene sequence: CDR1 LGHNA, CDR2 YSLEER. CDR3: CASSPLSGPRGTGELFF. Written as DNA, the CDR3 is TGCGCCAGCAGCCCCCTATCCGGGCCCCGAGGCACCGGGGAGCTGTTTTTT.

V gene TRBV10-3 combines with J gene TRBJ2-1, with 12 bases that match TRBD2. CDR3 length equals 13 residues. The junction had 5 bases not matched to a gene; V was cut back by 2 bases and J by 15 bases. The germline V gene encodes CDR1 ENHRY and CDR2 SYGVKD. Written as DNA, the CDR3 is TGTGCCATCAGTGAGGGGCTAGCGGGAGGGCTGTTCTTC. Its protein is CAISEGLAGGLFF.

The chain employs TRBV5-1 and TRBJ1-1, with TRBD1 matching over 8 bases. V lost 6 bases, J lost 1 base, and 11 bases stayed unmatched. The germline CDR1 and CDR2 sequences are SGHRS and YFSETQ. This CDR3 region has 16 residues. CDR3: CASTQGRGLGNTEAFF. In DNA form, the CDR3 reads TGCGCCAGCACCCAGGGCAGGGGGCTGGGGAACACTGAAGCTTTCTTT.

In nucleotides, the CDR3 is TGCAGCGTTGAAGCCCGGGGCAGGGAGACCCAGTACTTC. It yields the protein CSVEARGRETQYF. The chain links TRBV29-1 to TRBJ2-5; D tentatively reads TRBD1 or TRBD2 (5 bases each). Germline lookup yields CDR1 SQVTM and CDR2 ANQGSEA. CDR3 length: 13 residues. The V and J ends lost 1 base and 5 bases respectively, with 11 bases between them. Combining the CDR3 with reference TRBV29-1 and TRBJ2-5 gives the whole variable domain SAVISQKPSRDICQRGTSLTIQCQVDSQVTMMFWYRQQPGQSLTLIATANQGSEATYESGFVIDKFPISRPNLTFSTLTVSNMSPEDSSIYLCSVEARGRETQYFGPGTRLLVL.

This chain joins TRBV25-1 and TRBJ1-4; 8 bases are a match to TRBD1. There are 15 residues in the CDR3. Germline V CDR1 and CDR2: MGHDK, SYGVNS. The J segment lost 5 bases and the V segment lost 3 bases, leaving 5 bases of the junction unmatched. DNA of the CDR3: TGTGCCAGCAGTGATACCGGGACAGGAAATGAAAAACTGTTTTTT. Protein sequence: CASSDTGTGNEKLFF.

This chain joins TRBV18 and TRBJ1-2, with 9 nucleotides matching TRBD1. CDR3 length: 17 residues. Germline lookup yields CDR1 KGHSH and CDR2 LQKENI. V was clipped by 1 base and J by 6 bases; unmatched bases: 12. CDR3 region: CASSPRGQGFGSDGYTF. CDR3 nucleotide sequence: TGTGCCAGCTCACCACGGGGACAGGGTTTCGGTTCAGATGGCTACACCTTC.

A single count supports this clone. This chain connects TRBV28 to TRBJ2-4; 15 nucleotides match TRBD2. The length of the CDR3 is 19 residues. V lost 5 bases to trimming and J lost 3 bases; unmatched junction nucleotides: 11. Germline-derived CDR1 and CDR2 are MDHEN and SYDVKM. Written as DNA, the CDR3 is TGTGCCAGCAGTCTAAAGGGGACTAGCGGGAGGATTAGCAAAAACATTCAGTACTTC. This gives the protein CASSLKGTSGRISKNIQYF.

The V call is TRBV19, the J call TRBJ1-2, with D unresolved. The CDR3 is 15 residues long. Germline V gene data show CDR1 as LNHDA and CDR2 as SQIVND (reference sequence). V shed 1 base and J shed 2 bases, with 11 bases lying between them. The CDR3 sequence: CASSIGSAQNYGYTF. For the CDR3, the DNA is TGTGCCAGTAGTATAGGGAGTGCACAGAACTATGGCTACACCTTC.

In DNA, the CDR3 is TGTGCCAGCTCACCATCGAGGGGAAATGAAAAACTGTTTTTT. Amino acids: CASSPSRGNEKLFF. This chain joins TRBV18 and TRBJ1-4; perhaps TRBD1 as D (5 bases). CDR3 size: 14 residues. CDR1 KGHSH and CDR2 LQKENI come from the germline V gene. Trimming stripped 2 bases from V and 5 bases from J, with 9 bases between.

As concerns this clone: The sample holds other DNA sequences that translate to the same CDR3. The chain recombines TRBV28 with TRBJ2-5; weak D call: TRBD2 (7 bases). CDR1 and CDR2 from the germline V gene are MDHEN and SYDVKM. V was trimmed by 5 bases and J by 1 base, leaving 11 bases between them. The CDR3 runs 14 residues. CDR3 region: CASSLGGGQETQYF. In DNA, the CDR3 is TGTGCCAGCAGTCTAGGGGGGGGCCAAGAGACCCAGTACTTC.

Here the CDR3 DNA reads TGTGCCAGCACACCCTTGCATGGGAGGGAGGTTGAGCAGTTCTTC. Translated, it gives CASTPLHGREVEQFF. The chain links TRBV6-5 to TRBJ2-1, with 7 bases matching TRBD2. With 7 bases clipped from V and 9 bases from J, the junction kept 15 bases outside the gene matches. CDR1 is MNHEY, CDR2 SVGAGI, per germline. This CDR3 is built from 15 residues.

V and J are TRBV9 and TRBJ2-7, with D possibly being TRBD1 (6 bases). Trimming cost V 2 bases and J 2 bases, with 17 bases left between them. CDR1 SGDLS and CDR2 YYNGEE come from the germline V gene. The CDR3 loop spans 16 amino acids. This CDR3 reads CASSVSLQGYPYEQYF. DNA of the CDR3: TGTGCCAGCAGCGTGTCTCTCCAGGGGTACCCCTACGAGCAGTACTTC.

This clone was seen once. The J gene is TRBJ2-7, the V gene TRBV29-1; 10 bases line up with TRBD1. Looked up from germline, CDR1 is SQVTM and CDR2 is ANQGSEA. The junction had 6 bases not matched to a gene; V was cut back by 6 bases and J by 1 base. The CDR3 covers 14 residues. CDR3 bases: TGCAGCGTCGGCCGGGACAGGGGATCCTACGAGCAGTACTTC. Translating it yields CSVGRDRGSYEQYF.

The chain employs TRBV27 and TRBJ1-2, with D possibly being TRBD1 (5 bases). Trimming removed 6 bases at V and 3 bases at J, with 11 bases between. The length of the CDR3 is 13 residues. Germline loops: CDR1 MNHEY, CDR2 SMNVEV (reference sequence). Written as DNA, the CDR3 is TGTGCCAGCAGCTCCGGGGCTGACTATGGCTACACCTTC. Amino acids: CASSSGADYGYTF.

The chain is built from TRBV18 and TRBJ2-1; 13 bases line up with TRBD2. With 2 bases clipped from V and 9 bases from J, the junction kept 10 bases outside the gene matches. CDR3 length: 17 amino acids. Germline assignment: CDR1 KGHSH and CDR2 LQKENI. The CDR3 DNA reads TGTGCCAGCTCACCAGTACTAGCGGGAGGGCCTTCCTTTGAGCAGTTCTTC. Translating gives CASSPVLAGGPSFEQFF.

This clone appeared a single time. This CDR3 reads CASSLESGRPASHEQFF. DNA for the CDR3: TGCGCCAGCAGCTTGGAGAGTGGGAGACCAGCCTCCCACGAGCAGTTCTTC. This chain uses TRBV5-1 with TRBJ2-1; a weak D match, TRBD2 (5 bases). Germline CDR1 and CDR2: SGHRS and YFSETQ. The ends were cut back, 0 bases at V and 10 bases at J, with 23 bases in the middle. This CDR3 is 17 amino acids long.

CDR3: CASSKEGPGQGRYTF. The DNA for the CDR3 is TGTGCCAGCAGCAAAGAGGGACCGGGACAGGGGAGGTACACCTTC. The V call is TRBV7-3, the J call TRBJ1-2, with 10 bases matching TRBD1. Per germline, CDR1 SGHTA and CDR2 FQGTGA. The V gene end was trimmed by 5 bases and the J gene end by 11 bases; junction bases not matched to a gene: 14. CDR3 size: 15 residues.

As to this clone: Other nucleotide sequences in the sample specify the same CDR3. V gene TRBV28 combines with J gene TRBJ1-1; no clear D gene. The ends were cut back, 5 bases at V and 5 bases at J, with 9 bases in the middle. CDR3 length equals 12 residues. CDR1 MDHEN and CDR2 SYDVKM come from the germline V gene. The CDR3 DNA sequence: TGTGCCAGCAGTACCCGCCCGACTGAAGCTTTCTTT. This encodes CASSTRPTEAFF.

V gene TRBV18 combines with J gene TRBJ2-7; 9 positions agree with TRBD1. Per germline, CDR1 KGHSH and CDR2 LQKENI. V gave up 1 base and J gave up 2 bases; unmatched junction bases: 6. This CDR3 region has 16 residues. CDR3 amino acids: CASSPRPGQGPYEQYF. Written as DNA, the CDR3 is TGTGCCAGCTCACCACGACCGGGACAGGGTCCCTACGAGCAGTACTTC.

Turning to this clone: One end of the junction fails to match germline, which may point to a read error. CDR3 bases: TGTGCCAGCAGAGGGACAGGGAGCCGCTATGACTTC. Protein sequence: CASRGTGSRYDF. The chain recombines TRBV28 with TRBJ2-5; 9 bases match TRBD1. CDR1 and CDR2 (germline): MDHEN, SYDVKM. This CDR3 has 12 residues.

The chain employs TRBV13 and TRBJ1-3; 7 bases fit TRBD1. The germline gives CDR1 PRHDT, CDR2 FYEKMQ (reference sequence). V was pared by 5 bases and J by 7 bases, with 5 bases of the junction left unmatched. The CDR3 has 13 amino acids. CDR3 in amino acids: CASSAQGGNTIYF. CDR3 nucleotides: TGTGCCAGCAGCGCCCAGGGGGGTAACACCATATATTTT.

The chain carries TRBV29-1 and TRBJ1-3, with D possibly matching TRBD1 (5 bases). Germline V gene lookup returns CDR1 SQVTM and CDR2 ANQGSEA. Trimming stripped 4 bases from V and 0 bases from J, with 10 bases between. The CDR3 contains 14 residues. The CDR3 region has the DNA TGCAGCGTTGCGGGACGGAACTCTGGAAACACCATATATTTT. The encoded protein is CSVAGRNSGNTIYF.

This rearrangement joins TRBV7-9 to TRBJ1-2, with D uncertain. The V gene lost 8 bases and the J gene lost 2 bases, with 15 bases spanning the gap. The germline V gene encodes CDR1 SEHNR and CDR2 FQNEAQ (reference sequence). The CDR3 has 14 residues. The CDR3 DNA follows: TGTGCCAGCTCCCCGTGGCAGTCCAACTATGGCTACACCTTC. Its protein product is CASSPWQSNYGYTF.

Here the CDR3 reads CASSEALGRGKKLFF. In nucleotides, the CDR3 is TGTGCCAGCAGTGAAGCGCTGGGCCGGGGGAAAAAACTGTTTTTT. The chain has TRBV6-1 and TRBJ1-4; a possible D gene is TRBD1 (5 bases). CDR1 is MNHNS, CDR2 SASEGT, per germline. The V gene lost 0 bases and the J gene lost 9 bases, with 14 bases spanning the gap. The CDR3 contains 15 residues.